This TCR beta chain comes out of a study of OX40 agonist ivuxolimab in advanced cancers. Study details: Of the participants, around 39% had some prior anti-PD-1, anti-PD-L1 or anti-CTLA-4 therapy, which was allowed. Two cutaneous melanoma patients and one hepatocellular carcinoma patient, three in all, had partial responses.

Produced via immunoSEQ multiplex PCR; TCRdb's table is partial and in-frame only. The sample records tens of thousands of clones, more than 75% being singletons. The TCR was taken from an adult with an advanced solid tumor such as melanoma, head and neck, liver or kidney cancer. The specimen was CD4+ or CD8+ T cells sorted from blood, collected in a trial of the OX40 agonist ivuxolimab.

CDR3 DNA: TGTGCCAGCAGCTTAGCGTCCCAGGACACCTACGAGCAGTACTTC. Its translation: CASSLASQDTYEQYF. The V and J genes are TRBV7-6 and TRBJ2-7, with D possibly TRBD1 on 5 matching bases. V was clipped by 0 bases and J by 2 bases, with 11 bases between them. The CDR3 sequence is 15 residues long. CDR1 and CDR2 (germline): SGHVS, FNYEAQ.